Presented here are 21 T cell receptor beta chains from one specimen sequenced in a study of beta chain features in type 1 diabetes. Of the isolated RNA, all was reverse transcribed, and so the sequenced material was expressed TCRB transcripts. Produced via immunoSEQ multiplex PCR; TCRdb's table is partial and in-frame only. The sample comprises some 400,000 clones, about 16% of which are singletons, and roughly 0.019% rests with the top ten. Sequencing was carried out using naive CD4+ T cells from blood. The source is a woman between 18 and 29 years old in good health.

This clone was observed a handful of times. The chain employs TRBV14 and TRBJ2-7, with D possibly being TRBD2 (6 bases). This CDR3 contains 14 residues. CDR1 and CDR2 (germline): SGHDN, FVKESK. V lost 0 bases and J lost 2, with 8 bases in between. This chain's CDR3 is CASSQDRRAYEQYF. For the CDR3, the DNA is TGTGCCAGCAGCCAAGATAGGAGGGCCTACGAGCAGTACTTC.

CDR3 nucleotides: TGCGCCAGCAGCCAGGGTGCGGGACTAGCGGGCCTCTCCAATGAGCAGTTCTTC. Protein: CASSQGAGLAGLSNEQFF. The V call is TRBV4-3, the J call TRBJ2-1, with 12 bases matching TRBD2. V lost 3 bases to trimming and J lost 6 bases; unmatched junction nucleotides: 12. The CDR3 sequence is 18 residues long. Germline V gene lookup returns CDR1 LGHNA and CDR2 YSLEER.

The chain uses TRBV7-2 and TRBJ2-5; maybe TRBD1 (6 bases). CDR3 length equals 16 residues. Germline values: CDR1 SGHTA, CDR2 FQGNSA. Trimming cost V 1 base and J 5 bases, with 17 bases left between them. Here the CDR3 reads CASSLEGTLTVETQYF. CDR3 coding DNA: TGTGCCAGCAGCTTAGAAGGGACACTAACCGTTGAGACCCAGTACTTC. Together with reference TRBV7-2 and TRBJ2-5, the CDR3 gives the full variable domain: GAGVSQSPSNKVTEKGKDVELRCDPISGHTALYWYRQSLGQGLEFLIYFQGNSAPDKSGLPSDRFSAERTGGSVSTLTIQRTQQEDSAVYLCASSLEGTLTVETQYFGPGTRLLVL.

The J gene is TRBJ1-1, the V gene TRBV7-9; 9 nucleotides line up with TRBD1. With 6 bases clipped from V and 6 bases from J, the junction kept 5 bases outside the gene matches. Germline CDR1 is SEHNR and CDR2 is FQNEAQ (reference sequence). The CDR3 covers 13 residues. The CDR3 DNA reads TGTGCCAGCAGAAAGGGACAGGGCGCTGAAGCTTTCTTT. Translation: CASRKGQGAEAFF.

This clone was found a few times. The gene calls are TRBV29-1 and TRBJ1-1; possible D gene TRBD1, 5 bases. This CDR3 has 10 residues. Per germline, CDR1 SQVTM and CDR2 ANQGSEA. V gave up 5 bases and J gave up 8 bases, with 9 bases separating them. The chain's CDR3 is CSVSDREAFF. In DNA form, the CDR3 reads TGCAGCGTTAGTGACAGAGAAGCTTTCTTT.

This sequence joins TRBV15 and TRBJ2-5, with D maybe TRBD2 (6 bases). This CDR3 has 16 amino acids. Germline lookup yields CDR1 LNHNV and CDR2 YYDKDF (reference sequence). Trimming removed 5 bases from V and 3 bases from J, with 19 bases in between. Here the CDR3 DNA reads TGTGCCACCAGCGGAGGAGGGTCGGGTAGAGAAGAGACCCAGTACTTC. Its protein is CATSGGGSGREETQYF. Complete variable domain (other parts from reference TRBV15 and TRBJ2-5): DAMVIQNPRYQVTQFGKPVTLSCSQTLNHNVMYWYQQKSSQAPKLLFHYYDKDFNNEADTPDNFQSRRPNTSFCFLDIRSPGLGDTAMYLCATSGGGSGREETQYFGPGTRLLVL.

The J gene is TRBJ2-5, the V gene TRBV9; a weak D match, TRBD1 (8 bases). Germline assignment: CDR1 SGDLS and CDR2 YYNGEE. The CDR3 totals 16 residues. V gave up 3 bases and J gave up 3 bases, with 18 bases separating them. CDR3 amino acids: CASSAGLQGGEETQYF. The DNA of the CDR3 is TGTGCCAGCAGCGCCGGACTACAGGGGGGGGAAGAGACCCAGTACTTC.

V is TRBV2 and J is TRBJ2-3; 8 positions match TRBD2. Germline V CDR1 and CDR2: SNHLY, FYNNEI. V lost 5 bases to trimming and J lost 4 bases; unmatched junction nucleotides: 11. The CDR3 totals 16 residues. CDR3 amino acids: CASSPGLVRSADTQYF. Written as DNA, the CDR3 is TGTGCCAGCAGTCCGGGACTAGTTCGTTCGGCAGATACGCAGTATTTT.

V gene TRBV4-2 combines with J gene TRBJ2-7; TRBD2 matches at 7 bases. The CDR3 is 15 amino acids. The germline V gene encodes CDR1 LGHNA and CDR2 YNFKEQ. Losses at the gene ends were 0 bases for V and 0 bases for J; bases not matched to a gene: 2. CDR3 nucleotide sequence: TGTGCCAGCAGCCAAGATCGCGGGAGCTCCTACGAGCAGTACTTC. Translating it yields CASSQDRGSSYEQYF.

The chain is built from TRBV30 and TRBJ2-7; D uncertain. The ends were cut back, 2 bases at V and 3 bases at J, with 8 bases in the middle. Germline lookup yields CDR1 GTSNPN and CDR2 SVGIG (reference sequence). The CDR3 sequence is 12 residues long. As DNA, the CDR3 is TGTGCCTGGAGTAGCAGGAACTACGAGCAGTACTTC. Translating gives CAWSSRNYEQYF.

This clone was seen more than once but under ten times. The J gene is TRBJ1-2, the V gene TRBV27; 9 nucleotides line up with TRBD1. The CDR3 runs 15 residues. Unmatched junction bases numbered 2, after V lost 3 bases and J lost 0 bases. The germline V gene encodes CDR1 MNHEY and CDR2 SMNVEV (reference sequence). CDR3 sequence: CASSFRTGANYGYTF. DNA for the CDR3: TGTGCCAGCAGTTTCCGGACAGGGGCTAACTATGGCTACACCTTC.

This sequence joins TRBV27 and TRBJ1-1, with TRBD1 identical over 7 bases. The CDR3 contains 18 residues. Germline V CDR1 and CDR2: MNHEY, SMNVEV (reference sequence). The V gene end was trimmed by 6 bases and the J gene end by 4 bases; junction bases not matched to a gene: 20. DNA for the CDR3: TGTGCCAGCAGGATCACAGGGGCACGAAAGAGGTTGGGCACTGAAGCTTTCTTT. This sequence encodes CASRITGARKRLGTEAFF.

The J gene is TRBJ1-3, the V gene TRBV9; D perhaps matches TRBD1 (6 bases). Germline V gene data show CDR1 as SGDLS and CDR2 as YYNGEE. The CDR3 loop spans 16 amino acids. Trimming took off 2 bases at V and 0 bases at J, with 12 bases between the two ends. CDR3 sequence (DNA): TGTGCCAGCAGCGTCACAGGGACGTTCTCTGGAAACACCATATATTTT. This gives the protein CASSVTGTFSGNTIYF.

This chain connects TRBV2 to TRBJ2-7; the D is unclear. V shed 4 bases and J shed 6 bases, with 7 bases lying between them. The length of the CDR3 is 11 residues. Germline CDR1 reads SNHLY; CDR2 reads FYNNEI. The CDR3 here is CASSGRSEQYF. The CDR3 nucleotides read TGTGCCAGCAGTGGCCGGAGCGAGCAGTACTTC.

The chain couples TRBV5-1 to TRBJ2-3; 7 positions agree with TRBD2. The germline gives CDR1 SGHRS, CDR2 YFSETQ. V was pared by 0 bases and J by 2 bases, with 3 bases of the junction left unmatched. This CDR3 has 15 residues. Here the CDR3 DNA reads TGCGCCAGCAGCTTGGGGGACTACCCCACAGATACGCAGTATTTT. It encodes CASSLGDYPTDTQYF.

This clone was seen a handful of times. J is TRBJ1-2 and V is TRBV11-2; 9 bases line up with TRBD1. CDR3 length: 14 amino acids. Germline V gene lookup returns CDR1 SGHAT and CDR2 FQNNGV. V was clipped by 6 bases and J by 5 bases; unmatched bases: 7. CDR3 sequence reads: CASRTGGAEYGYTF. For the CDR3, the DNA is TGTGCCAGCAGAACAGGGGGCGCGGAATATGGCTACACCTTC.

The chain has TRBV9 and TRBJ2-6; a possible D gene is TRBD1 (6 bases). CDR1 and CDR2 (germline): SGDLS, YYNGEE. The CDR3 totals 17 residues. The ends were cut back, 2 bases at V and 1 base at J, with 13 bases in the middle. The CDR3 spells CASSVGITGSGANVLTF. DNA of the CDR3: TGTGCCAGCAGCGTGGGTATAACAGGGTCTGGGGCCAACGTCCTGACTTTC.

This chain uses TRBV7-9 with TRBJ2-5; D may be TRBD2 (6 bases). Trimming took 4 bases from V and 2 from J, leaving 14 bases between them. The CDR3 totals 15 residues. Germline-derived CDR1 and CDR2 are SEHNR and FQNEAQ (reference sequence). The CDR3 region is CASSYPRAGQETQYF. Written as DNA, the CDR3 is TGTGCCAGCAGCTACCCGCGGGCGGGACAAGAGACCCAGTACTTC.

This clone occurred a few times. The chain employs TRBV7-9 and TRBJ2-7; D is perhaps TRBD2 (6 bases). From germline, CDR1 is SEHNR and CDR2 FQNEAQ (reference sequence). The CDR3 covers 14 residues. V was clipped by 2 bases and J by 3 bases, with 11 bases between them. The CDR3 reads CASSLIGRGYEQYF. In nucleotides, the CDR3 is TGTGCCAGCAGCTTAATTGGGCGGGGCTACGAGCAGTACTTC.

V usage is TRBV19 and J usage is TRBJ1-1; TRBD1 agrees at 9 bases. The CDR3 length is 13 residues. V gave up 3 bases and J gave up 4 bases; unmatched junction bases: 0. CDR1 is LNHDA and CDR2 is SQIVND in the germline V gene (reference sequence). The CDR3 reads CASSMDRGTEAFF. The CDR3 nucleotides read TGTGCCAGTAGTATGGACAGGGGCACTGAAGCTTTCTTT.

This clone was observed a handful of times. V usage is TRBV6-5 and J usage is TRBJ2-3; 10 bases align to TRBD1. The V gene's germline CDR1 is MNHEY and CDR2 SVGAGI. After removal of 6 bases from V and 4 bases from J, the junction contained 7 bases not matched to a gene. The CDR3 runs to 15 residues. The CDR3 DNA reads TGTGCCAGCAGCCTAGGGACAGGGGTGGCAGATACGCAGTATTTT. Protein product: CASSLGTGVADTQYF.